This entry lists 32 T cell receptor beta chains sequenced from one sample in a study of CD8 T cells in Susac syndrome. RNA was extracted with the RNeasy kit, and a quantity of about 0.45 to 1 ug was reverse transcribed using random hexamers. Using its own MiXCR run on the immunoSEQ multiplex PCR reads, TCRdb lists one record per CDR3 protein. The sample has about 290,000 distinct CDR3 sequences; approximately 89% are singletons. Sequenced input: CD8+ T cells from PBMCs. The receptors were gathered from a human donor with multiple sclerosis.

This chain connects TRBV7-2 to TRBJ1-5, with a weak D call TRBD1 (6 bases). Germline CDR1 and CDR2: SGHTA and FQGNSA. V lost 4 bases and J lost 4, with 11 bases in between. This CDR3 has 14 residues. CDR3 loop: CASSSATGNQPQHF. For the CDR3, the DNA is TGTGCCAGCAGCTCTGCCACAGGGAATCAGCCCCAGCATTTT.

The chain links TRBV10-3 to TRBJ2-1; 11 nucleotides line up with TRBD2. Germline V gene data show CDR1 as ENHRY and CDR2 as SYGVKD. The CDR3 extends over 17 amino acids. J lost 3 bases, V lost 3 bases, and 7 bases had no gene match. CDR3 DNA: TGTGCCATCAGTGAAGAAATACTAGCGGGGGACTACAATGAGCAGTTCTTC. Translated, it gives CAISEEILAGDYNEQFF.

The chain links TRBV19 to TRBJ1-2, with D unresolved. Germline CDR1 LNHDA, CDR2 SQIVND (reference sequence). The CDR3 contains 12 residues. Deletions cut 4 bases from V and 4 bases from J, with 7 bases between. CDR3: CASSTPGYGYTF. For the CDR3, the DNA is TGTGCCAGTAGTACTCCGGGCTATGGCTACACCTTC.

The chain recombines TRBV4-1 with TRBJ1-4, with a tentative D call TRBD1 (6 bases). Germline CDR1 reads MGHRA; CDR2 reads YSYEKL. The CDR3 is 17 amino acids. V was cut by 0 bases and J by 2 bases, with 13 bases left in between. The CDR3 region has the DNA TGCGCCAGCAGCCAAGAGGACCACAGGGTTACTAATGAAAAACTGTTTTTT. It is translated as CASSQEDHRVTNEKLFF.

This sequence joins TRBV5-4 and TRBJ1-1; 12 bases line up with TRBD1. V was clipped by 0 bases and J by 3 bases; unmatched bases: 3. CDR1 and CDR2 from the germline V gene are SGHNT and YYREEE (reference sequence). The CDR3 runs to 16 residues. The CDR3 loop is CASSLGDRGLDTEAFF. CDR3 DNA sequence: TGTGCCAGCAGCTTGGGGGACAGGGGGCTCGACACTGAAGCTTTCTTT.

The J gene is TRBJ1-1, the V gene TRBV2; D not certain. CDR3 length: 14 residues. The ends were cut back, 0 bases at V and 0 bases at J, with 5 bases in the middle. Germline loops: CDR1 SNHLY, CDR2 FYNNEI. The CDR3 is CASSEAWVNTEAFF. In DNA form, the CDR3 reads TGTGCCAGCAGTGAAGCGTGGGTGAACACTGAAGCTTTCTTT.

This clonotype has more than one count but fewer than ten. The rearrangement joins TRBV4-1 to TRBJ1-2; possible D gene TRBD1, 5 bases. CDR3 length: 14 amino acids. V was cut by 4 bases and J by 0 bases, with 9 bases left in between. CDR1 MGHRA and CDR2 YSYEKL come from the germline V gene. CDR3 in amino acids: CASSLDKANYGYTF. The CDR3 nucleotides read TGCGCCAGCAGCCTGGACAAGGCTAACTATGGCTACACCTTC.

The V and J genes are TRBV7-9 and TRBJ2-2; 11 nucleotides line up with TRBD1. There are 17 residues in the CDR3. From germline, CDR1 is SEHNR and CDR2 FQNEAQ (reference sequence). The V and J ends lost 2 bases and 3 bases, in that order; junction bases with no gene match: 5. CDR3 nucleotides: TGTGCCAGCAGCTTACCCGGACAGGGGGCTTACACCGGGGAGCTGTTTTTT. The encoded protein is CASSLPGQGAYTGELFF.

This rearrangement joins TRBV7-9 to TRBJ2-1; 16 bases fit TRBD2. Losses at the gene ends were 5 bases for V and 2 bases for J; bases not matched to a gene: 6. The CDR3 consists of 18 residues. The V gene's germline CDR1 is SEHNR and CDR2 FQNEAQ (reference sequence). The CDR3 reads CASSPGTSGRAPYNEQFF. CDR3 coding DNA: TGTGCCAGCAGCCCCGGGACTAGCGGGAGGGCCCCCTACAATGAGCAGTTCTTC.

This clonotype is a singleton in its sample. The chain employs TRBV6-1 and TRBJ2-3; D may correspond to TRBD1 or TRBD2 (5 bases each). This CDR3 has 13 residues. V gave up 6 bases and J gave up 6 bases, with 13 bases separating them. Germline CDR1 reads MNHNS; CDR2 reads SASEGT. CDR3 in amino acids: CASSGVEGDTQYF. In DNA, the CDR3 is TGTGCCAGCAGCGGGGTCGAGGGGGATACGCAGTATTTT.

This sequence joins TRBV4-2 and TRBJ2-5, with a weak D call TRBD2 (6 bases). The V gene lost 1 base and the J gene lost 2 bases, with 17 bases spanning the gap. Germline V gene lookup returns CDR1 LGHNA and CDR2 YNFKEQ. The CDR3 loop spans 17 amino acids. The chain's CDR3 is CASSQVLAGNSQETQYF. The CDR3 DNA is TGTGCCAGCAGCCAAGTTCTTGCGGGAAATTCGCAAGAGACCCAGTACTTC.

This chain links TRBV3-1 with TRBJ2-5, with 14 nucleotides matching TRBD2. With 0 bases clipped from V and 4 bases from J, the junction kept 10 bases outside the gene matches. The CDR3 has 19 residues. Germline V CDR1 and CDR2: LGHDT, YNNKEL (reference sequence). The CDR3 sequence: CASSQEAGLAGALTETQYF. For the CDR3, the DNA is TGTGCCAGCAGCCAAGAGGCGGGACTAGCGGGAGCCCTCACAGAGACCCAGTACTTC.

The genes are TRBV7-8 and TRBJ1-5, with D possibly TRBD1 on 6 matching bases. The germline V gene encodes CDR1 SGHVS and CDR2 FQNEAQ. V lost 3 bases to trimming and J lost 2 bases, with 14 bases between them. The CDR3 covers 16 residues. As DNA, the CDR3 is TGTGCCAGCAGCTTGTCGACAAGGGGGGGCAATCAGCCCCAGCATTTT. It yields the protein CASSLSTRGGNQPQHF.

The CDR3 DNA reads TGTGCCAGCAGCTCCCTCCTAGCGGGCTCCTACAATGAGCAGTTCTTC. Translation gives CASSSLLAGSYNEQFF. The chain is built from TRBV7-9 and TRBJ2-1; TRBD2 aligns across 8 bases. This CDR3 is 16 amino acids long. Germline V gives CDR1 SEHNR, CDR2 FQNEAQ (reference sequence). Germline trimming cut 4 bases from V and 0 bases from J; bases unmatched to any gene: 5.

The chain recombines TRBV4-3 with TRBJ1-2, with TRBD1 matching 8 bases. CDR3 size: 15 residues. The junction had 5 bases not matched to a gene; V was cut back by 2 bases and J by 3 bases. Germline V gene data show CDR1 as LGHNA and CDR2 as YSLEER. CDR3 protein: CASSQTRDRHYGYTF. CDR3 bases: TGCGCCAGCAGCCAAACCCGGGACAGGCACTATGGCTACACCTTC.

The sample holds one count of this clonotype. The V gene is TRBV20-1, the J gene TRBJ2-7; TRBD1 matches 7 bases. V lost 3 bases, J lost 2 bases, and 19 bases stayed unmatched. The CDR3 contains 18 residues. The germline V gene has CDR1 DFQATT and CDR2 SNEGSKA (reference sequence). The CDR3 nucleotides read TGCAGTGCTAGGCCCCATAGCCTCCCCAGGGGGTCCCCCTACGAGCAGTACTTC. Amino acids: CSARPHSLPRGSPYEQYF.

V and J are TRBV30 and TRBJ2-1; tentatively, D is TRBD1 (6 bases). Trimming removed 1 base at V and 1 base at J, with 8 bases between. Germline V gene data show CDR1 as GTSNPN and CDR2 as SVGIG (reference sequence). CDR3 size: 14 residues. The CDR3 is CAWSAGVSYNEQFF. Written as DNA, the CDR3 is TGTGCCTGGAGTGCAGGGGTGTCCTACAATGAGCAGTTCTTC.

The rearrangement links TRBV4-3 to TRBJ2-7; TRBD2 matches 7 bases. With 0 bases clipped from V and 4 bases from J, the junction kept 6 bases outside the gene matches. CDR1 LGHNA and CDR2 YSLEER come from the germline V gene. CDR3 length: 15 residues. The CDR3 DNA is TGCGCCAGCAGCCAAGATGAAGCGGGGTGGTACGAGCAGTACTTC. Residues: CASSQDEAGWYEQYF.

The V gene is TRBV6-6, the J gene TRBJ2-1, with TRBD2 matching 11 bases. This CDR3 comprises 15 residues. Germline V lookup: CDR1 MNHNY, CDR2 SVGAGI (reference sequence). Germline trimming cut 6 bases from V and 9 bases from J; bases unmatched to any gene: 10. The CDR3 coding sequence is TGTGCCAGCAGGAAGCTAGCGGGGGGAAGTGGTGAGCAGTTCTTC. This gives the protein CASRKLAGGSGEQFF.

V is TRBV20-1 and J is TRBJ2-2, with D possibly matching TRBD2 (5 bases). Germline lookup yields CDR1 DFQATT and CDR2 SNEGSKA (reference sequence). The CDR3 is made up of 14 amino acids. V dropped 3 bases and J dropped 2 bases, with 10 bases sitting between them. The CDR3 reads CSASRGLNTGELFF. The CDR3 coding sequence is TGCAGTGCTAGTCGGGGATTAAACACCGGGGAGCTGTTTTTT.

This clonotype was detected only a few times. The chain recombines TRBV27 with TRBJ2-2; 8 bases fit TRBD2. V shed 6 bases and J 5 bases; nucleotides not matched to a gene: 8. The CDR3 is 15 residues long. Germline values: CDR1 MNHEY, CDR2 SMNVEV (reference sequence). The CDR3 loop is CASSPTGGGTGELFF. The CDR3 DNA sequence: TGTGCCAGCAGCCCAACCGGGGGGGGAACCGGGGAGCTGTTTTTT.

The chain employs TRBV6-6 and TRBJ2-2; no clear D gene. Germline assignment: CDR1 MNHNY and CDR2 SVGAGI (reference sequence). CDR3 length equals 13 residues. V lost 7 bases to trimming and J lost 6 bases, with 12 bases between them. CDR3 sequence reads: CASTLATPGELFF. The CDR3, as DNA: TGTGCCAGCACCCTTGCGACGCCCGGGGAGCTGTTTTTT.

This clonotype was seen a handful of times. The rearrangement joins TRBV29-1 to TRBJ2-7, with a weak D call TRBD2 (6 bases). The CDR3 spans 12 residues. Looked up from germline, CDR1 is SQVTM and CDR2 is ANQGSEA. Trimming pared 7 bases from V and 3 bases from J, leaving 13 bases between. The CDR3 loop is CSARLGGYEQYF. The DNA of the CDR3 is TGCAGCGCCCGCCTCGGGGGCTACGAGCAGTACTTC.

The chain has TRBV11-1 and TRBJ2-3; a weak D match, TRBD2 (6 bases). CDR3 size: 21 residues. Between the trimmed V and J ends, which lost 2 bases and 2 bases, there was a span of 29 bases. Germline loops: CDR1 SGHAT, CDR2 FQDESV (reference sequence). CDR3 nucleotide sequence: TGTGCCAGCAGCTTACCGGACCGGGTGGGGACTTGGGCGGAAACCACAGATACGCAGTATTTT. It yields the protein CASSLPDRVGTWAETTDTQYF.

The chain links TRBV12-3 or TRBV12-4 to TRBJ2-2; 9 bases are a match to TRBD1. The ends lost 5 bases at V and 6 bases at J; junction bases unmatched: 7. CDR3 length equals 15 residues. CDR3 sequence reads: CASSPRDRVSGELFF. The CDR3 nucleotides read TGTGCCAGCAGTCCCCGGGACAGGGTTTCCGGGGAGCTGTTTTTT.

The chain uses TRBV7-2 and TRBJ2-1; the match to TRBD2 covers 14 bases. Germline V lookup: CDR1 SGHTA, CDR2 FQGNSA. V lost 6 bases to trimming and J lost 7 bases; unmatched junction nucleotides: 8. This CDR3 contains 16 residues. CDR3 protein: CASSPTSGGAGNEQFF. CDR3 sequence (DNA): TGTGCCAGCAGTCCGACTAGCGGGGGGGCGGGGAATGAGCAGTTCTTC. The full variable domain, in which reference TRBV7-2 and TRBJ2-1 provide the parts outside the CDR3, is GAGVSQSPSNKVTEKGKDVELRCDPISGHTALYWYRQSLGQGLEFLIYFQGNSAPDKSGLPSDRFSAERTGGSVSTLTIQRTQQEDSAVYLCASSPTSGGAGNEQFFGPGTRLTVL.

The CDR3 DNA follows: TGTGCCCTGAGGCTAGCCCTAAGCACAGATACGCAGTATTTT. Its translation: CALRLALSTDTQYF. The chain employs TRBV12-3 or TRBV12-4 and TRBJ2-3, with TRBD2 as a possible D gene (5 bases). The CDR3 consists of 14 residues. The germline V and J ends were trimmed by 11 bases and 0 bases, with 15 bases remaining between them.

J is TRBJ1-4 and V is TRBV4-1; D is possibly TRBD1 (6 bases). Germline V gene sequence: CDR1 MGHRA, CDR2 YSYEKL. Trimming took 1 base from V and 0 from J, leaving 12 bases between them. This CDR3 comprises 17 residues. The CDR3, as DNA: TGCGCCAGCAGCCAAGGCCTTAGGACAGCAACTAATGAAAAACTGTTTTTT. The encoded protein is CASSQGLRTATNEKLFF.

The genes are TRBV13 and TRBJ2-5; unclear D gene. Per germline, CDR1 PRHDT and CDR2 FYEKMQ (reference sequence). Between the trimmed V and J ends, which lost 1 base and 2 bases, there was a span of 5 bases. The CDR3 runs 13 residues. DNA for the CDR3: TGTGCCAGCAGCTTAGACCAACAAGAGACCCAGTACTTC. Protein sequence: CASSLDQQETQYF.

The V gene is TRBV20-1, the J gene TRBJ2-1, with 7 positions matching TRBD2. Per the germline V gene, CDR1 is DFQATT and CDR2 is SNEGSKA (reference sequence). This CDR3 spans 15 amino acids. Trimming removed 1 base from V and 2 bases from J; junction bases left unmatched: 5. The CDR3 DNA follows: TGCAGTGCTAGAGGGGGAGGGCCTACCTACAATGAGCAGTTCTTC. Protein: CSARGGGPTYNEQFF.

CDR3 region: CSARVRGLYEQYF. The CDR3 DNA reads as TGCAGTGCTAGGGTCAGGGGGTTGTACGAGCAGTACTTC. The chain recombines TRBV20-1 with TRBJ2-7; 7 bases fit TRBD1. This CDR3 has 13 amino acids. V shed 3 bases, J shed 4 bases, and the junction held 6 bases outside the gene matches. CDR1 and CDR2 from the germline V gene are DFQATT and SNEGSKA (reference sequence).

This chain joins TRBV20-1 and TRBJ2-5, with TRBD2 matching over 8 bases. The CDR3 covers 13 residues. Germline CDR1 and CDR2: DFQATT and SNEGSKA (reference sequence). CDR3 sequence reads: CRDGRAISETQYF. As DNA, the CDR3 is TGCAGGGACGGGAGGGCCATTTCGGAGACCCAGTACTTC.